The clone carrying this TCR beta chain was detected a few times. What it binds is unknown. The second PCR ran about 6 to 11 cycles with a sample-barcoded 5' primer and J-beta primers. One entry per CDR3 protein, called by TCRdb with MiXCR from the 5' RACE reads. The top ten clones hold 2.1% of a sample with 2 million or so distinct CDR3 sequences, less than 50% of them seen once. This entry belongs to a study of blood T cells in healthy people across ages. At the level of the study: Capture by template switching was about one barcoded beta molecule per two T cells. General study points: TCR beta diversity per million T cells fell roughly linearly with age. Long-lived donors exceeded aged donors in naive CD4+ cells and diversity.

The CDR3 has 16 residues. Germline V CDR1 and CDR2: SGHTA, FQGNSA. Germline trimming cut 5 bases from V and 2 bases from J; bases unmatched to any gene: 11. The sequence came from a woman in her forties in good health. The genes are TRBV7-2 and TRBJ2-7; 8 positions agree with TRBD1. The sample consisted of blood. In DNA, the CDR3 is TGTGCCAGCAGCACAGGGGGGTTCGGGCAGCCCTACGAGCAGTACTTC. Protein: CASSTGGFGQPYEQYF.